These 21 T cell receptor beta chains came from one sample sequenced in a study of T cell changes during pregnancy in multiple sclerosis. Assay: immunoSEQ multiplex PCR; the TCRdb copy retains only in-frame clones and omits some. Here the sample spans nearly 60,000 clones, around 90% being singletons. The source material was CD4+ T cells from peripheral blood mononuclear cells, sampled after pregnancy. These receptors came from a female donor in good health, enrolled as a control in a pregnancy study.

This clone was seen only once. The V gene is TRBV19, the J gene TRBJ2-1; D is possibly TRBD1 (5 bases). The CDR3 contains 12 residues. From germline, CDR1 is LNHDA and CDR2 SQIVND (reference sequence). Between the trimmed V and J ends, which lost 7 bases and 12 bases, there was a span of 16 bases. Here the CDR3 DNA reads TGTGCCAGTACCGTCGGACAAGGCCCGCAGTTCTTC. The encoded protein is CASTVGQGPQFF.

Only one count was recorded for this clone. The rearrangement links TRBV7-2 to TRBJ1-2; D is ambiguous. There are 16 residues in the CDR3. CDR1 and CDR2 from the germline V gene are SGHTA and FQGNSA. The V gene lost 3 bases and the J gene lost 3 bases, with 17 bases spanning the gap. In nucleotides, the CDR3 is TGTGCCAGCAGCTTGTCCAGCCCAGAGCGGGACTATGGCTACACCTTC. This codes for CASSLSSPERDYGYTF.

The chain recombines TRBV5-4 with TRBJ2-1; tentatively, D is TRBD1 (5 bases). The CDR3 runs 13 residues. V gave up 0 bases and J gave up 8 bases, with 9 bases separating them. CDR1 SGHNT and CDR2 YYREEE come from the germline V gene (reference sequence). CDR3 amino acids: CASSLGRADEQFF. For the CDR3, the DNA is TGTGCCAGCAGCTTGGGCAGGGCAGATGAGCAGTTCTTC.

This chain links TRBV7-2 with TRBJ1-6; D is undetermined. Trimming removed 1 base from V and 0 bases from J, with 13 bases in between. Germline assignment: CDR1 SGHTA and CDR2 FQGNSA. The CDR3 runs to 18 residues. CDR3 protein: CASSLVAPGGSYNSPLHF. CDR3 nucleotide sequence: TGTGCCAGCAGCTTAGTGGCTCCCGGAGGCTCCTATAATTCACCCCTCCACTTT.

The genes are TRBV5-4 and TRBJ2-3; D perhaps matches TRBD1 (5 bases). The germline V and J ends were trimmed by 0 bases and 0 bases, with 11 bases remaining between them. This CDR3 is 16 amino acids long. Germline CDR1 SGHNT, CDR2 YYREEE (reference sequence). The CDR3 nucleotides read TGTGCCAGCAGCTTGGGCAGGGTTTCTAGCACAGATACGCAGTATTTT. Translating gives CASSLGRVSSTDTQYF.

Comment on this clone: At one boundary the junction diverges from the germline segment, which might be a read error. The V and J genes are TRBV7-7 and TRBJ1-1; TRBD1 aligns across 8 bases. In germline, CDR1 is SSHAT, CDR2 FNYEAQ (reference sequence). The CDR3 loop spans 15 amino acids. This CDR3 is CASSPHPGQVNEAFF. The CDR3 DNA is TGTGCTAGCAGCCCCCATCCGGGACAGGTTAATGAAGCTTTCTTT.

The CDR3 DNA sequence: TGTGCCAGCAGCGCCGGGACAGGGGCTCAGCCCCAGCATTTT. Translated, it gives CASSAGTGAQPQHF. The V and J genes are TRBV9 and TRBJ1-5; TRBD1 agrees at 10 bases. The CDR3 is made up of 14 amino acids. Germline V gene lookup returns CDR1 SGDLS and CDR2 YYNGEE. The V and J ends lost 3 bases and 6 bases, in that order; junction bases with no gene match: 3.

CDR3 in amino acids: CASSLADSLNSPLHF. The CDR3 DNA reads TGTGCCAGCAGCTTAGCGGACAGCCTCAATTCACCCCTCCACTTT. J is TRBJ1-6 and V is TRBV7-6; TRBD1 is a possible D gene (6 bases). The V end was cut by 0 bases, the J end by 7 bases, with 10 bases between. Germline-derived CDR1 and CDR2 are SGHVS and FNYEAQ. The CDR3 extends over 15 amino acids.

The chain is built from TRBV5-1 and TRBJ2-2; TRBD1 matches at 8 bases. The junction had 1 base not matched to a gene; V was cut back by 0 bases and J by 3 bases. The CDR3 extends over 15 amino acids. CDR1 SGHRS and CDR2 YFSETQ come from the germline V gene. The CDR3 DNA sequence: TGCGCCAGCAGCTTGGACAGGGGGGACACCGGGGAGCTGTTTTTT. It is translated as CASSLDRGDTGELFF.

The J gene is TRBJ1-1, the V gene TRBV30; D not certain. There are 15 residues in the CDR3. Per the germline V gene, CDR1 is GTSNPN and CDR2 is SVGIG (reference sequence). The germline V and J ends were trimmed by 1 base and 7 bases, with 19 bases remaining between them. CDR3 loop: CAWSGVGNRRGEAFF. The CDR3 DNA follows: TGTGCCTGGAGTGGGGTCGGGAATCGGCGGGGTGAAGCTTTCTTT.

The J gene is TRBJ2-7, the V gene TRBV18; a weak D match, TRBD1 (8 bases). Looked up from germline, CDR1 is KGHSH and CDR2 is LQKENI. The CDR3 consists of 16 residues. Trimming left V 2 bases short and J 6 bases short, with 20 bases between. The CDR3 loop reads CASSPAGAQGGSEQYF. DNA of the CDR3: TGTGCCAGCTCACCAGCGGGGGCACAGGGGGGTTCCGAGCAGTACTTC.

The chain uses TRBV19 and TRBJ2-5; tentatively, D is TRBD1 (6 bases). CDR3 size: 14 residues. Between the trimmed V and J ends, which lost 2 bases and 5 bases, there was a span of 12 bases. Per the germline V gene, CDR1 is LNHDA and CDR2 is SQIVND (reference sequence). The CDR3 sequence: CASSIPTGGETQYF. The CDR3 DNA is TGTGCCAGTAGTATACCGACAGGTGGGGAGACCCAGTACTTC.

DNA of the CDR3: TGTGCCTGGAGTGTTCAAGCGGCCACAGATACGCAGTATTTT. Its translation: CAWSVQAATDTQYF. The chain joins TRBV30 to TRBJ2-3, with D maybe TRBD2 (5 bases). V shed 0 bases and J shed 2 bases, with 9 bases lying between them. CDR1 GTSNPN and CDR2 SVGIG come from the germline V gene (reference sequence). This CDR3 is built from 14 residues.

This clone was picked up a small number of times. V is TRBV5-1 and J is TRBJ2-5; 9 nucleotides agree with TRBD2. The V gene's germline CDR1 is SGHRS and CDR2 YFSETQ. The CDR3 sequence is 15 residues long. V lost 3 bases to trimming and J lost 3 bases; unmatched junction nucleotides: 6. The CDR3 loop reads CASSSGAGGKETQYF. For the CDR3, the DNA is TGCGCCAGCAGCTCGGGAGCGGGGGGCAAAGAGACCCAGTACTTC.

This chain links TRBV27 with TRBJ1-4; D gene uncertain. CDR3 length equals 17 residues. Trimming removed 0 bases at V and 8 bases at J, with 19 bases between. CDR1 MNHEY and CDR2 SMNVEV come from the germline V gene (reference sequence). This CDR3 reads CASSLSYQLTSGEKLFF. The CDR3 nucleotides are TGTGCCAGCAGTTTATCCTACCAGTTAACCTCCGGGGAAAAACTGTTTTTT.

The rearrangement uses TRBV7-2 and TRBJ1-2, with TRBD1 as a possible D gene (6 bases). V was clipped by 5 bases and J by 7 bases, with 17 bases between them. This CDR3 is 14 amino acids long. From germline, CDR1 is SGHTA and CDR2 FQGNSA. As DNA, the CDR3 is TGTGCCAGCAGCCTAGGACAGAGCAGGGGTGGCTACACCTTC. Translation gives CASSLGQSRGGYTF.

This chain links TRBV9 with TRBJ2-6, with D possibly being TRBD1 (6 bases). Trimming took 2 bases from V and 0 from J, leaving 12 bases between them. The germline CDR1 and CDR2 sequences are SGDLS and YYNGEE. This CDR3 contains 17 residues. The chain's CDR3 is CASSVGQLSSGANVLTF. In nucleotides, the CDR3 is TGTGCCAGCAGCGTCGGACAGTTGAGCTCTGGGGCCAACGTCCTGACTTTC.

DNA for the CDR3: TGTGCCATCAGTGGGAGTCCTGGCGATGAGCAGTTCTTC. This translates into CAISGSPGDEQFF. J is TRBJ2-1 and V is TRBV10-3; D gene ambiguous. With 4 bases removed from V and 8 bases from J, the gap between germline ends came to 12 bases. The CDR3 has 13 residues. The germline gives CDR1 ENHRY, CDR2 SYGVKD.

V usage is TRBV19 and J usage is TRBJ2-3, with no clear D. With 4 bases removed from V and 4 bases from J, the gap between germline ends came to 9 bases. Germline assignment: CDR1 LNHDA and CDR2 SQIVND (reference sequence). The CDR3 sequence is 13 residues long. The DNA for the CDR3 is TGTGCCAGTAGTACGAGACTGCCAGATACGCAGTATTTT. Its protein is CASSTRLPDTQYF.

J is TRBJ1-2 and V is TRBV5-1, with a possible D match to TRBD1 (5 bases). Germline loops: CDR1 SGHRS, CDR2 YFSETQ. The CDR3 spans 16 residues. The ends were cut back, 0 bases at V and 7 bases at J, with 19 bases in the middle. CDR3 bases: TGCGCCAGCAGCTTGGCCTTGGGGGAATCGGGAGGTGGCTACACCTTC. It translates to CASSLALGESGGGYTF.

The chain has TRBV19 and TRBJ1-5; D uncertain. The CDR3 runs 13 residues. CDR1 and CDR2 from the germline V gene are LNHDA and SQIVND (reference sequence). The ends were cut back, 0 bases at V and 6 bases at J, with 6 bases in the middle. The CDR3 is CASSIEEGQPQHF. CDR3 in DNA: TGTGCCAGTAGTATAGAAGAGGGTCAGCCCCAGCATTTT.